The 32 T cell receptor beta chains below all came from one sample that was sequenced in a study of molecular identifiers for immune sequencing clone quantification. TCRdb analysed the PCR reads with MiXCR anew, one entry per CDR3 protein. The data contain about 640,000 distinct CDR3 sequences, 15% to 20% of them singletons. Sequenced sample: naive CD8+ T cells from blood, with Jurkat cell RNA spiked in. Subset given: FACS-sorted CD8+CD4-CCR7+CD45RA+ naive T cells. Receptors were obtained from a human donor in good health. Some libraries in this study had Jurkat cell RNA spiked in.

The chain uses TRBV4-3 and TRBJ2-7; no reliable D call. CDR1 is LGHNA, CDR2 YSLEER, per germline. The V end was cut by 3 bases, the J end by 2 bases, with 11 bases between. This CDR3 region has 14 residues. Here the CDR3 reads CASSHVGSAYEQYF. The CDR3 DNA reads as TGCGCCAGCAGCCACGTGGGGTCCGCCTACGAGCAGTACTTC.

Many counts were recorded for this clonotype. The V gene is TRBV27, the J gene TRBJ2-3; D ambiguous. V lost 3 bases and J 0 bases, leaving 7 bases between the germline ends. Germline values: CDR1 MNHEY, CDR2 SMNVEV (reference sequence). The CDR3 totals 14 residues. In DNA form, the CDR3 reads TGTGCCAGCAGTTTCTACACTAGCACAGATACGCAGTATTTT. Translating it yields CASSFYTSTDTQYF.

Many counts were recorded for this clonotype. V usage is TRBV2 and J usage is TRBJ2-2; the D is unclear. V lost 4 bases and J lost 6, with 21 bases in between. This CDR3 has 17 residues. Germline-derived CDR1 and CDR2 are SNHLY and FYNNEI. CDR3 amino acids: CASSAPYEEPNPGELFF. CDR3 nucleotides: TGTGCCAGCAGTGCCCCTTATGAGGAGCCAAATCCCGGGGAGCTGTTTTTT.

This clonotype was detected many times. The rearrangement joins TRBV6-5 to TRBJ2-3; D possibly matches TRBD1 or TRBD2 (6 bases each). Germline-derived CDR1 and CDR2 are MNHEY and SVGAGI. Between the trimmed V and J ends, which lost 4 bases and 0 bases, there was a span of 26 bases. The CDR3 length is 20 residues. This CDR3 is CASSSEGGLQQKTSTDTQYF. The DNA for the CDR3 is TGTGCCAGCAGTTCGGAGGGGGGCCTACAGCAGAAGACCAGCACAGATACGCAGTATTTT.

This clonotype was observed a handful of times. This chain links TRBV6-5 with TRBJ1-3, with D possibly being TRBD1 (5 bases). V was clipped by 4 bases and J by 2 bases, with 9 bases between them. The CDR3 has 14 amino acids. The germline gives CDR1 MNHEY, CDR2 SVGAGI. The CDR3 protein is CASSWQGAGNTIYF. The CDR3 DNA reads TGTGCCAGCAGTTGGCAGGGTGCTGGAAACACCATATATTTT.

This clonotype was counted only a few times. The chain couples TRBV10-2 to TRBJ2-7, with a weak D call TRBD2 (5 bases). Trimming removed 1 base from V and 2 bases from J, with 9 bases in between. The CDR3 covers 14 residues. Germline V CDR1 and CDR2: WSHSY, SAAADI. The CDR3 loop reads CASSEYGMAYEQYF. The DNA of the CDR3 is TGCGCCAGCAGTGAGTACGGGATGGCCTACGAGCAGTACTTC.

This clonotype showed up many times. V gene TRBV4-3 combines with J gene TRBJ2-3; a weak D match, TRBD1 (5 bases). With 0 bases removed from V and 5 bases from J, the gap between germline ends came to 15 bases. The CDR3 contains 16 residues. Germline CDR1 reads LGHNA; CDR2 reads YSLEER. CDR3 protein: CASSQEQGWAEDTQYF. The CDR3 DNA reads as TGCGCCAGCAGCCAAGAGCAGGGTTGGGCGGAAGATACGCAGTATTTT.

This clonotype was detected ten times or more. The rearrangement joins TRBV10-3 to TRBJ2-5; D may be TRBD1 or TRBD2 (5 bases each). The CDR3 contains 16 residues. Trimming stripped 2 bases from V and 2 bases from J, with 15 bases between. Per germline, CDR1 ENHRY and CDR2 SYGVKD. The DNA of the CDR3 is TGTGCCATCAGTGAGATCAACACCGAGGGGCAAGAGACCCAGTACTTC. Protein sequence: CAISEINTEGQETQYF.

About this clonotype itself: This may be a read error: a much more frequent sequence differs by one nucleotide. This CDR3 is CASSLFSAFPLEQYF. The CDR3 bases are TGTGCCAGCAGCTTGTTTAGCGCGTTCCCTTTGGAGCAGTACTTC. V is TRBV5-3 and J is TRBJ2-7; a weak D match, TRBD2 (5 bases). TRBV5-3 is designated an ORF whose function remains uncertain. This CDR3 spans 15 amino acids.

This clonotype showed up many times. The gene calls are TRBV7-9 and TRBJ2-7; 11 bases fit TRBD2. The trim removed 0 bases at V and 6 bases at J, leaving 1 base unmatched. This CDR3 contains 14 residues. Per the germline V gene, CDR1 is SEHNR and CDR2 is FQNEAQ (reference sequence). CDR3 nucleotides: TGTGCCAGCAGCTTAGCACTAGCGGGGGTCGAGCAGTACTTC. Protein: CASSLALAGVEQYF.

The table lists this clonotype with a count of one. CDR3 nucleotide sequence: TGTGCCAGCAGTTTAAGGGACCCGAGCTCTGGAAACACCATATATTTT. As protein: CASSLRDPSSGNTIYF. This chain links TRBV28 with TRBJ1-3; D is perhaps TRBD1 (5 bases). The germline V gene encodes CDR1 MDHEN and CDR2 SYDVKM. V lost 2 bases, J lost 0 bases, and 11 bases lay in between. This CDR3 is built from 16 residues.

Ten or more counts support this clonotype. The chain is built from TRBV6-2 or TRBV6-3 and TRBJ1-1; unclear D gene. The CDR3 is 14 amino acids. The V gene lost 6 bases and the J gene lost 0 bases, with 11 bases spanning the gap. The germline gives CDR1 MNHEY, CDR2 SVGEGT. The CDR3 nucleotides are TGTGCCAGCAGGGGGAATATCATGAACACTGAAGCTTTCTTT. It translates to CASRGNIMNTEAFF.

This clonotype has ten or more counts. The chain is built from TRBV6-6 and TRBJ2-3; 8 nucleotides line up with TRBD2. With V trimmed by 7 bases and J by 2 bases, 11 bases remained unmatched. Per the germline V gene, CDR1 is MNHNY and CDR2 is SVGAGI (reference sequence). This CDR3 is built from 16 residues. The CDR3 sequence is CASTDMSGSNTDTQYF. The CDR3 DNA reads TGTGCCAGCACCGACATGAGCGGGAGTAACACAGATACGCAGTATTTT.

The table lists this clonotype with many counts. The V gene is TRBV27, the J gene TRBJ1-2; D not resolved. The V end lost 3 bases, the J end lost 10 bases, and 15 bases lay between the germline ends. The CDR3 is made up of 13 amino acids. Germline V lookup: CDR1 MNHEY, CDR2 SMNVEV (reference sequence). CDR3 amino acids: CASSLQGSSPYTF. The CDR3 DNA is TGTGCCAGCAGTTTGCAAGGGAGTTCCCCCTACACCTTC.

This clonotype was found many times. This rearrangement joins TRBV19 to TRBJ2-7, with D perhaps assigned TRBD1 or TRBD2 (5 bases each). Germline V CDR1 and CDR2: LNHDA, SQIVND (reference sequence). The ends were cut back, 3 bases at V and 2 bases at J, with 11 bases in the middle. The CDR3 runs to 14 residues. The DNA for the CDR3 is TGTGCCAGTAGTATCCGGGACCGCACCTACGAGCAGTACTTC. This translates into CASSIRDRTYEQYF. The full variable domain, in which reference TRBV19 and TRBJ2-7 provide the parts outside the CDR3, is DGGITQSPKYLFRKEGQNVTLSCEQNLNHDAMYWYRQDPGQGLRLIYYSQIVNDFQKGDIAEGYSVSREKKESFPLTVTSAQKNPTAFYLCASSIRDRTYEQYFGPGTRLTVT.

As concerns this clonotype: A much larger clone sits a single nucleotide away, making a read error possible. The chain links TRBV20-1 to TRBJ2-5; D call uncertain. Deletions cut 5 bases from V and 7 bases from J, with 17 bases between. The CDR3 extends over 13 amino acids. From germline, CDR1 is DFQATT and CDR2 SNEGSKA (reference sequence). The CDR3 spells CSAGSAADGTQYF. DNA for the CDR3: TGCAGTGCTGGATCCGCCGCGGACGGGACCCAGTACTTC.

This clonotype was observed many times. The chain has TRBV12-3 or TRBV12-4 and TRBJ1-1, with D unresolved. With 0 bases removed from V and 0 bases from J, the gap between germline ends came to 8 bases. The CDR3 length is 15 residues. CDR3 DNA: TGTGCCAGCAGTTTAGCCCACAGCATGAACACTGAAGCTTTCTTT. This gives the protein CASSLAHSMNTEAFF.

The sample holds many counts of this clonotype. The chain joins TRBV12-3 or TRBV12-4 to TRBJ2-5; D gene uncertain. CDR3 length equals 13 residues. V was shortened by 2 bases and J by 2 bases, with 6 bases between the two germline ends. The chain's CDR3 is CASSLHLQETQYF. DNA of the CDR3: TGTGCCAGCAGTTTACACCTACAAGAGACCCAGTACTTC.

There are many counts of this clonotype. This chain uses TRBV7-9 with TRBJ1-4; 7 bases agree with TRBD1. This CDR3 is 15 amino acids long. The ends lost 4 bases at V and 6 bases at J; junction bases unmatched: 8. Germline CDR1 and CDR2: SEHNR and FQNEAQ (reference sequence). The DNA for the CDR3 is TGTGCCAGCAGCTCCCGGGACAGCAGGGATGAAAAACTGTTTTTT. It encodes CASSSRDSRDEKLFF. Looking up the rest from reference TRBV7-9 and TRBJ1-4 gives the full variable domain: DTGVSQNPRHKITKRGQNVTFRCDPISEHNRLYWYRQTLGQGPEFLTYFQNEAQLEKSRLLSDRFSAERPKGSFSTLEIQRTEQGDSAMYLCASSSRDSRDEKLFFGSGTQLSVL.

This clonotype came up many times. This chain's CDR3 is CASRGLSANEKLFF. In DNA, the CDR3 is TGTGCCAGCAGAGGGCTCTCAGCTAATGAAAAACTGTTTTTT. This chain connects TRBV12-3 or TRBV12-4 to TRBJ1-4; D remains ambiguous. Trimming took 6 bases from V and 3 from J, leaving 11 bases between them. There are 14 residues in the CDR3.

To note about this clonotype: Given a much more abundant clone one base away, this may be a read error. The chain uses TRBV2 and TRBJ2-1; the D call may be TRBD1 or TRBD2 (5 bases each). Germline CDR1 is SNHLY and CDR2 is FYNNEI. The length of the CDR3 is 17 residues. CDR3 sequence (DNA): TGTGCCAGCAGTCGCCGGGGAGAGACTCGGGGCTACAATGAGCAGTCCTTC. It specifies CASSRRGETRGYNEQSF.

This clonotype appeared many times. The CDR3 region is CASSLGLDRAAKNIQYF. The CDR3 nucleotides read TGTGCCAGCAGTTTGGGGCTCGACAGGGCGGCCAAAAACATTCAGTACTTC. V is TRBV27 and J is TRBJ2-4, with TRBD1 matching over 7 bases. V dropped 3 bases and J dropped 1; count of bases not matched to a gene: 9. The CDR3 is 17 residues long. Germline loops: CDR1 MNHEY, CDR2 SMNVEV (reference sequence).

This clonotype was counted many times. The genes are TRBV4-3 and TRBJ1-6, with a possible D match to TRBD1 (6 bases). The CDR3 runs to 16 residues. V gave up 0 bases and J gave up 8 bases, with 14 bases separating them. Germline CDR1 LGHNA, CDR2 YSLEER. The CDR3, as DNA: TGCGCCAGCAGCCAAGATTTCCAGGGGACGTATTCACCCCTCCACTTT. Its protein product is CASSQDFQGTYSPLHF.

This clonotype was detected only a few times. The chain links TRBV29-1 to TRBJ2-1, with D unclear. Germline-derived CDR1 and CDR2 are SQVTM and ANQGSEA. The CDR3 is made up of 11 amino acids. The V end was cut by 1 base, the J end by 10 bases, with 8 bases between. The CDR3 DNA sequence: TGCAGCGTTGAAGTGCTCGAAGAGCAGTTCTTC. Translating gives CSVEVLEEQFF.

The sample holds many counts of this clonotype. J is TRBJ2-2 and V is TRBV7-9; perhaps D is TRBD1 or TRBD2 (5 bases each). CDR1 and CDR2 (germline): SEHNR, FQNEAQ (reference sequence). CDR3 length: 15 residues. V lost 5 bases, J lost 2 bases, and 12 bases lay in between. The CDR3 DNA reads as TGTGCCAGCAGCCCCCGGGACCTTAACACCGGGGAGCTGTTTTTT. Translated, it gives CASSPRDLNTGELFF. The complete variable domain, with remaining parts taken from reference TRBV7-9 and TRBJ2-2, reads DTGVSQNPRHKITKRGQNVTFRCDPISEHNRLYWYRQTLGQGPEFLTYFQNEAQLEKSRLLSDRFSAERPKGSFSTLEIQRTEQGDSAMYLCASSPRDLNTGELFFGEGSRLTVL.

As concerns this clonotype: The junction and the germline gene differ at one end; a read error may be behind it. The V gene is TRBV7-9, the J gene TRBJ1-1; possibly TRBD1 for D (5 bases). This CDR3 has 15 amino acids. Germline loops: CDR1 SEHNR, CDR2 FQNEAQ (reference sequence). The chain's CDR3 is CASSPPSRENTEASF. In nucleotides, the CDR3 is TGTGCCAGCAGCCCCCCAAGCAGGGAGAACACTGAAGCTTCCTTT.

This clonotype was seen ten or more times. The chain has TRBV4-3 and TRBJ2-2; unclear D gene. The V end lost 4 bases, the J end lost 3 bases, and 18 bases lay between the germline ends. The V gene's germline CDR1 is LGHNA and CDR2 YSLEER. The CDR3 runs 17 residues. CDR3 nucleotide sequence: TGCGCCAGCAGCCCTGATTTAGGGCTTAGCTACACCGGGGAGCTGTTTTTT. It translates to CASSPDLGLSYTGELFF.

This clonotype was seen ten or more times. The DNA for the CDR3 is TGTGCCAGCAGCCTCGGGGTGGTGGCTGGGGTCAACGAGCAGTACTTC. It encodes CASSLGVVAGVNEQYF. J is TRBJ2-7 and V is TRBV7-8; D possibly corresponds to TRBD2 (5 bases). Germline V gene lookup returns CDR1 SGHVS and CDR2 FQNEAQ. The CDR3 has 16 residues. V was pared by 5 bases and J by 5 bases, with 22 bases between.

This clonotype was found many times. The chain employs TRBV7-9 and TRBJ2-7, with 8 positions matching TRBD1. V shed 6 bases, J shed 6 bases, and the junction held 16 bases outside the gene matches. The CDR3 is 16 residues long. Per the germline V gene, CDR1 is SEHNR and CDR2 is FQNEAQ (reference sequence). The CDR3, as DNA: TGTGCCAGCAGTTACGTTAGTGGCAGGGGGCTAACCGAGCAGTACTTC. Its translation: CASSYVSGRGLTEQYF.

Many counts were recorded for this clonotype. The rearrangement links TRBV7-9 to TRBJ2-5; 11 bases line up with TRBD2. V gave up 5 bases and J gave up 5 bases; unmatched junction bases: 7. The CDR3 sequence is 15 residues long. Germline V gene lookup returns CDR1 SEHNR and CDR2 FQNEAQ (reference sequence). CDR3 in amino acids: CASSPTSGVAETQYF. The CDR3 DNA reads TGTGCCAGCAGCCCGACTAGCGGGGTTGCGGAGACCCAGTACTTC.

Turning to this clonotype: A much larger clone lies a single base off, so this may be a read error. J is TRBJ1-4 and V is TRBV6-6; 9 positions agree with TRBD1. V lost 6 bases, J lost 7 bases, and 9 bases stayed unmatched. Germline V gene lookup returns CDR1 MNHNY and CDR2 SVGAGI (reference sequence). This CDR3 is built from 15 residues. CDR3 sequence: CASRLTGGPIEKLFF. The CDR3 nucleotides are TGTGCCAGCAGATTAACAGGGGGCCCTATTGAAAAACTGTTTTTT.

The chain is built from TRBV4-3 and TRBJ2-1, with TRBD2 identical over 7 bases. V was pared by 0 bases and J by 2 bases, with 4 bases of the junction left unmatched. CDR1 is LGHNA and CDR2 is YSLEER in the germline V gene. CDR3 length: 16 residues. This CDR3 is CASSQDSGLAYNEQFF. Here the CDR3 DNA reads TGCGCCAGCAGCCAAGATAGCGGGTTGGCCTACAATGAGCAGTTCTTC.